This is a list of T cell receptor beta chains from one sample in a study of metastatic and nonmetastatic thyroid tumors. TCRdb reanalyzed the PCR reads with MiXCR. The table shows tens of thousands of clones, with 20% to 25% occurring only once. The sequencing sample was made of adjacent normal tissue. Source of these receptors: a female donor with papillary thyroid cancer or a benign thyroid nodule (not recorded which). Some clones in this sample may be carry-over from other donors' samples. Both conserved end residues are part of each CDR3. D genes are given only for firm matches. Expanded clones get a size class; other rows say once, few or many, or leave the size out.

many,TRBJ2-4,TRBV3-1,15,-,CASSQESLAKNIQYF,TGTGCCAGCAGCCAAGAGTCTCTAGCCAAAAACATTCAGTACTTC
many,TRBJ2-5,TRBV20-1,11,-,CSSRGGETQYF,TGCAGTTCCCGGGGAGGAGAGACCCAGTACTTC
medium-sized,TRBJ2-2,TRBV6-1,13,-,CASSAGPTGELFF,TGTGCCAGCAGTGCCGGACCGACTGGGGAGCTGTTTTTT
many,TRBJ1-4,TRBV7-2,14,TRBD1,CASTQTTGFEKLFF,TGTGCCAGCACCCAAACGACAGGGTTCGAAAAACTGTTTTTT
many,TRBJ1-3,TRBV20-1,12,-,CSARGLRNTIYF,TGCAGTGCTAGAGGTCTACGAAACACCATATATTTT
medium-sized,TRBJ2-7,TRBV12-3/TRBV12-4,15,TRBD2,CASSLSAGGAYEQYF,TGTGCCAGCAGCCTGTCAGCGGGAGGCGCCTACGAGCAGTACTTC
-,TRBJ2-7,TRBV12-3/TRBV12-4,14,-,CASSFGGRKYEQYF,TGTGCCAGCAGTTTTGGTGGGAGAAAGTACGAGCAGTACTTC
few,TRBJ2-5,TRBV25-1,15,TRBD1,CASSDGQGPQETQYF,TGTGCCAGCAGCGATGGACAGGGTCCCCAAGAGACCCAGTACTTC
many,TRBJ2-7,TRBV9,14,-,CASSVGGGPYEQYF,TGTGCCAGCAGCGTAGGTGGCGGACCCTACGAGCAGTACTTC
many,TRBJ2-5,TRBV19,13,-,CASSGRHQETQYF,TGTGCCAGTAGTGGCCGACACCAAGAGACCCAGTACTTC
many,TRBJ1-5,TRBV20-1,14,-,CSALKAGGNQPQHF,TGCAGTGCACTTAAGGCTGGGGGCAATCAGCCCCAGCATTTT
many,TRBJ2-1,TRBV5-6,17,TRBD1,CASSSRQGSSSGNEQFF,TGTGCCAGCAGCTCGAGACAGGGTTCTAGTAGTGGGAATGAGCAGTTCTTC
-,TRBJ2-7,TRBV27,14,-,CASRINTNSYEQYF,TGTGCCAGCAGGATTAACACAAACTCCTACGAGCAGTACTTC
-,TRBJ2-3,TRBV11-1,17,TRBD2,CASSNYGAAGGGDTQYF,TGTGCCAGCAGTAACTATGGGGCAGCGGGAGGAGGAGATACTCAGTATTTT
many,TRBJ1-2,TRBV15,15,TRBD1,CATSRDLGTDYGYTF,TGTGCCACCAGCAGAGATCTGGGGACAGACTATGGCTACACCTTC
medium-sized,TRBJ1-2,TRBV6-5,15,TRBD1,CASSYKAGGTSGYTF,TGTGCCAGCAGTTACAAGGCAGGGGGAACGAGTGGCTACACCTTC
-,TRBJ1-1,TRBV11-3,16,-,CASSLHTPLGSCEAFF,TGTGCCAGCAGCTTACATACTCCCCTCGGGTCGTGTGAAGCCTTCTTT
many,TRBJ1-1,TRBV10-3,14,-,CAISESKGWTEAFF,TGTGCCATCAGTGAGTCGAAAGGGTGGACTGAAGCTTTCTTT
medium-sized,TRBJ1-6,TRBV19,15,-,CASSWGQFTNSPLHF,TGTGCCAGTAGTTGGGGGCAGTTTACTAATTCACCCCTCCACTTT
medium-sized,TRBJ2-7,TRBV2,13,TRBD1,CASRGQGVGEQYF,TGTGCCAGCAGGGGACAGGGGGTAGGTGAGCAGTACTTC
few,TRBJ2-3,TRBV6-2/TRBV6-3,14,-,CASSQWTPRDTQYF,TGTGCCAGCAGTCAATGGACGCCTCGTGATACGCAGTATTTT
many,TRBJ2-1,TRBV20-1,17,TRBD2,CSARDPRGLAGVDEQFF,TGCAGTGCTAGAGATCCGAGGGGACTAGCGGGAGTCGATGAGCAGTTCTTC
-,TRBJ1-1,TRBV6-4,12,-,CASSSGRTEAFF,TGTGCCAGCAGTTCTGGGCGGACTGAAGCTTTCTTT
-,TRBJ1-4,TRBV7-9,15,TRBD1,CASSLEGAGKEKLFF,TGTGCCAGCAGCCTCGAGGGGGCTGGGAAGGAAAAACTGTTTTTT
many,TRBJ1-4,TRBV28,15,-,CASSYLGATNEKLFF,TGTGCCAGCAGTTACCTCGGGGCAACTAATGAAAAACTGTTTTTT
-,TRBJ2-7,TRBV7-9,15,TRBD1,CASSLGTGGFYEQYF,TGTGCCAGCAGCTTAGGGACAGGGGGATTCTACGAGCAGTACTTC
-,TRBJ2-7,TRBV20-1,19,TRBD2,CSARDTGLAGTTKTYEQYF,TGCAGTGCTAGAGATACGGGTCTGGCGGGGACTACGAAGACCTACGAGCAGTACTTC
many,TRBJ1-1,TRBV29-1,12,-,CSTSTGNTEAFF,TGCAGCACAAGTACAGGGAACACTGAAGCTTTCTTT
many,TRBJ2-3,TRBV20-1,16,TRBD2,CSASPRAGVVTDTQYF,TGCAGTGCTAGCCCGCGGGCGGGAGTAGTAACAGATACGCAGTATTTT
-,TRBJ2-1,TRBV11-1,11,-,CAVSSLDEQFF,TGTGCCGTCAGTTCCTTGGATGAGCAGTTCTTC
-,TRBJ1-1,TRBV11-1,16,-,CASSLGAGCRVAEAFF,TGTGCCAGCAGCTTAGGGGCTGGGTGCCGGGTCGCTGAAGCCTTCTTT
-,TRBJ2-1,TRBV5-4,15,TRBD1,CASRDAYRGGNEQFF,TGTGCCAGCAGAGATGCTTACAGGGGTGGGAATGAGCAGTTCTTC
many,TRBJ2-7,TRBV20-1,10,-,CSAGGYEQYF,TGCAGTGCGGGCGGCTACGAGCAGTACTTC
medium-sized,TRBJ1-1,TRBV2,15,-,CASSNTGTGHTEAFF,TGTGCCAGCAGTAATACCGGGACGGGCCACACTGAAGCTTTCTTT
many,TRBJ2-3,TRBV7-2,11,-,CASSLTDTQYF,TGTGCCAGCAGCCTCACAGATACGCAGTATTTT
-,TRBJ2-2,TRBV4-1,13,-,CASSQGATGELFF,TGCGCCAGCAGCCAGGGGGCAACCGGGGAGCTGTTTTTT
many,TRBJ2-5,TRBV29-1,14,-,CSVEEGPGRETQYF,TGCAGCGTTGAAGAGGGTCCAGGGAGGGAGACCCAGTACTTC
many,TRBJ1-2,TRBV12-3/TRBV12-4,12,-,CASSATNYGYTF,TGTGCCAGCAGTGCAACCAACTATGGCTACACCTTC
-,TRBJ2-1,TRBV20-1,15,-,CSAYLSGTANDEQFF,TGCAGTGCTTACCTCTCTGGAACAGCGAACGATGAGCAGTTCTTC
many,TRBJ2-7,TRBV9,15,TRBD2,CASSTLAGGPYEQYF,TGTGCCAGCAGCACCCTGGCGGGAGGGCCCTACGAGCAGTACTTC
-,TRBJ1-5,TRBV19,17,TRBD1,CASMLTRDRGGGQPQHF,TGTGCCAGTATGCTGACCCGGGACAGGGGGGGTGGCCAGCCCCAGCATTTT
-,TRBJ1-1,TRBV19,15,-,CASSIRGQGFTEAFF,TGTGCCAGTAGTATACGAGGACAAGGGTTCACTGAAGCTTTCTTT
-,TRBJ2-7,TRBV2,13,TRBD1,CASRRTGAWEQYF,TGTGCCAGCAGGCGGACAGGGGCTTGGGAGCAGTACTTC
medium-sized,TRBJ2-1,TRBV19,14,TRBD1,CATRGTGTYNEQFF,TGTGCCACCCGAGGGACAGGGACCTACAATGAGCAGTTCTTC
many,TRBJ2-6,TRBV12-3/TRBV12-4,15,-,CASGQSLGGANVLTF,TGTGCCAGCGGACAAAGCTTGGGCGGGGCCAACGTCCTGACTTTC
-,TRBJ1-1,TRBV30,16,TRBD1,CAWSAKCTGVLAEAFF,TGTGCCTGGAGTGCCAAATGTACAGGGGTCCTCGCTGAAGCTTTCTTT
many,TRBJ2-5,TRBV20-1,11,-,CSAFEEETQYF,TGCAGTGCCTTCGAAGAAGAGACCCAGTACTTC
few,TRBJ1-1,TRBV12-3/TRBV12-4,14,-,CASSLRGIGTEAFF,TGTGCCAGCAGTTTGAGGGGCATTGGCACTGAAGCTTTCTTT
-,TRBJ2-6,TRBV19,18,-,CASSIVGRFPSVANVLTF,TGTGCCAGTAGTATCGTGGGCAGGTTTCCCTCTGTGGCCAACGTCCTGACTTTC
many,TRBJ2-2,TRBV7-9,14,TRBD1,CASSRDRVVGELFF,TGTGCCAGCAGCCGGGACAGGGTGGTCGGGGAGCTGTTTTTT
many,TRBJ1-1,TRBV20-1,14,-,CSATSLRGVTEAFF,TGCAGTGCTACCTCACTGCGAGGGGTGACTGAAGCTTTCTTT
-,TRBJ1-3,TRBV7-9,15,-,CASSLVTGQGNTIYF,TGTGCCAGCAGCTTAGTCACAGGGCAAGGAAACACCATATATTTT
medium-sized,TRBJ1-1,TRBV6-5,15,-,CASSYQALKTTEAFF,TGTGCCAGCAGTTACCAAGCACTTAAGACTACTGAAGCTTTCTTT
medium-sized,TRBJ2-7,TRBV28,14,TRBD2,CASTTVGLSGEQYF,TGTGCCAGCACCACCGTGGGACTATCGGGAGAGCAGTACTTC
many,TRBJ1-3,TRBV20-1,12,-,CSARFPGNTIYF,TGCAGTGCTAGGTTCCCCGGAAACACCATATATTTT
many,TRBJ1-5,TRBV20-1,14,TRBD1,CSAMTGGSNQPQHF,TGCAGTGCTATGACAGGGGGTAGCAATCAGCCCCAGCATTTT
many,TRBJ1-2,TRBV7-8,14,TRBD1,CASSPGTGRYGYTF,TGTGCCAGCAGCCCCGGGACAGGCCGCTATGGCTACACCTTC
few,TRBJ1-2,TRBV6-1,14,-,CASSAVSGHYGYTF,TGTGCCAGCAGTGCAGTCTCAGGGCACTATGGCTACACCTTC